This is a list of T cell receptor beta chains from one sample in a study of metastatic and nonmetastatic thyroid tumors. TCRdb re-clonotyped the PCR reads through MiXCR. The table has about 11,000 clones, 20% to 30% seen once; the top ten hold about 9.4%. Specimen: tumor tissue. These receptors were taken from a female donor with papillary thyroid cancer or a benign thyroid nodule (not recorded which). Some clones in this sample may be carry-over from other donors' samples. Both conserved end residues are part of each CDR3. Each record gives: clone size, J gene, D gene, V gene, CDR3 DNA, CDR3 protein. D genes are given only for firm matches. Clone size appears in some rows only: once, few, many, or a class for an expanded clone.

abundance: medium-sized; j_gene: TRBJ2-7; d_gene: -; v_gene: TRBV10-1; CDR3nt: TGCGCACCCGGGCCCCCCCACGAGCAGTACTTC; CDR3aa: CAPGPPHEQYF
abundance: -; j_gene: TRBJ1-2; d_gene: -; v_gene: TRBV6-1; CDR3nt: TGTGCCAGCAGTGAAGCGTTAGGGGGGGGAGACGGCTACACCTTC; CDR3aa: CASSEALGGGDGYTF
abundance: -; j_gene: TRBJ1-6; d_gene: -; v_gene: TRBV2; CDR3nt: TGTGCCAGCAGGGGGACAAGAGATTCACCCCTCCACTTT; CDR3aa: CASRGTRDSPLHF
abundance: medium-sized; j_gene: TRBJ2-7; d_gene: TRBD2; v_gene: TRBV19; CDR3nt: TGTGCCAGTAGTATGGGACTAGCGGGAGACGAGCAGTACTTC; CDR3aa: CASSMGLAGDEQYF
abundance: -; j_gene: TRBJ1-2; d_gene: -; v_gene: TRBV7-8; CDR3nt: TGTGCCAGCAGCTCTGAGGGGCTCGGGTATGGCTACACCTTC; CDR3aa: CASSSEGLGYGYTF
abundance: few; j_gene: TRBJ2-1; d_gene: -; v_gene: TRBV6-5; CDR3nt: TGTGCCAGCAGTTACCCGAAGGTGGGGGGCTTTGAGCAGTTCTTC; CDR3aa: CASSYPKVGGFEQFF
abundance: medium-sized; j_gene: TRBJ2-1; d_gene: -; v_gene: TRBV20-1; CDR3nt: TGCAGTGCTAGAGATCCTAACAGACACAATGAGCAGTTCTTT; CDR3aa: CSARDPNRHNEQFF
abundance: many; j_gene: TRBJ2-4; d_gene: -; v_gene: TRBV20-1; CDR3nt: TGCAGTGCTCATCCGGGACCAACACTAAACATTCAGTACTTC; CDR3aa: CSAHPGPTLNIQYF
abundance: few; j_gene: TRBJ2-6; d_gene: -; v_gene: TRBV6-5; CDR3nt: TGTGCCAGCAGTTTTTACGCTGGGGCCAACGTCCTGACTTTC; CDR3aa: CASSFYAGANVLTF
abundance: medium-sized; j_gene: TRBJ2-7; d_gene: -; v_gene: TRBV19; CDR3nt: TGTGCCAGTAGCCTAGCGGGACAGGCAATCGGGACCTACGAGCAGTACTTC; CDR3aa: CASSLAGQAIGTYEQYF
abundance: -; j_gene: TRBJ1-2; d_gene: -; v_gene: TRBV6-1; CDR3nt: TGTGCCAGCAGTGAGGGACGGATTAACTATGGCTACACCTTC; CDR3aa: CASSEGRINYGYTF
abundance: medium-sized; j_gene: TRBJ2-1; d_gene: TRBD2; v_gene: TRBV6-1; CDR3nt: TGTGCCAGCAGCCACGGACTAGCGGGAGCCAGTGAGCAGTTCTTC; CDR3aa: CASSHGLAGASEQFF
abundance: medium-sized; j_gene: TRBJ2-7; d_gene: TRBD2; v_gene: TRBV7-8; CDR3nt: TGTGCCAGCAGCTTAGTCTCTAGCGGATTTCTCTACGAGCAGTACTTC; CDR3aa: CASSLVSSGFLYEQYF
abundance: medium-sized; j_gene: TRBJ2-3; d_gene: -; v_gene: TRBV27; CDR3nt: TGTGCCAGCAGTCCTCTGACCGGCACAGATACGCAGTATTTT; CDR3aa: CASSPLTGTDTQYF
abundance: medium-sized; j_gene: TRBJ2-1; d_gene: -; v_gene: TRBV27; CDR3nt: TGTGCCAGCGGGTGGGGAAATGAGCAGTTCTTC; CDR3aa: CASGWGNEQFF
abundance: few; j_gene: TRBJ2-1; d_gene: -; v_gene: TRBV6-1; CDR3nt: TGTGCCAGCAGCCTATTAGTGAATGAGCAGTTCTTC; CDR3aa: CASSLLVNEQFF
abundance: many; j_gene: TRBJ2-1; d_gene: TRBD2; v_gene: TRBV6-4; CDR3nt: TGTGCCAGCAGGACTAGCGGGGGGGCCGGGGATGAGCAGTTCTTC; CDR3aa: CASRTSGGAGDEQFF
abundance: few; j_gene: TRBJ2-7; d_gene: -; v_gene: TRBV13; CDR3nt: TGTGCCAGCAGCTTAAGGGGAGTAGCCTACGAGCAGTACTTC; CDR3aa: CASSLRGVAYEQYF
abundance: medium-sized; j_gene: TRBJ2-1; d_gene: TRBD1; v_gene: TRBV30; CDR3nt: TGTGCCTGGAGACGGGACAGCAAGAATGAGCAGTTCTTC; CDR3aa: CAWRRDSKNEQFF
abundance: -; j_gene: TRBJ2-5; d_gene: -; v_gene: TRBV11-2; CDR3nt: TGTGCCAGCAGAGTCTCTAGGACGGAAAAAGGGGAGACCCAGTACTTC; CDR3aa: CASRVSRTEKGETQYF
abundance: -; j_gene: TRBJ2-5; d_gene: TRBD2; v_gene: TRBV9; CDR3nt: TGTGCCAGCAGCGTGGGGGGACTAGCGGGCCTCCAAGAGACCCAGTACTTC; CDR3aa: CASSVGGLAGLQETQYF
abundance: medium-sized; j_gene: TRBJ2-1; d_gene: TRBD2; v_gene: TRBV20-1; CDR3nt: TGCAGTGCTAGATTTTACGGGACTAGCGCCTCGCCGCAGTTCTTC; CDR3aa: CSARFYGTSASPQFF
abundance: large; j_gene: TRBJ2-7; d_gene: TRBD2; v_gene: TRBV12-3/TRBV12-4; CDR3nt: TGTGCCAGCAGCACAGGCCTAGGGCAGAGCGGGAACGAGCAGTACTTC; CDR3aa: CASSTGLGQSGNEQYF
abundance: -; j_gene: TRBJ1-5; d_gene: -; v_gene: TRBV11-3; CDR3nt: TGTGCCAGCAGCCGAATTGGGGCCAGGGTTGATCCCCAGCATTTT; CDR3aa: CASSRIGARVDPQHF
abundance: -; j_gene: TRBJ2-7; d_gene: -; v_gene: TRBV12-3/TRBV12-4; CDR3nt: TGTGCCAGCAGTTCATTTGGGGCCTACGAGCAGTACTTC; CDR3aa: CASSSFGAYEQYF
abundance: -; j_gene: TRBJ2-3; d_gene: TRBD1; v_gene: TRBV6-2/TRBV6-3; CDR3nt: TGTGCCAGCAGTTACTCGACAGGGTGGGCAGATACGCAGTATTTT; CDR3aa: CASSYSTGWADTQYF
abundance: -; j_gene: TRBJ2-7; d_gene: -; v_gene: TRBV7-9; CDR3nt: TGTGCCAGCAGCTTAAGGCAGGACTACGAGCAGTACTTC; CDR3aa: CASSLRQDYEQYF
abundance: many; j_gene: TRBJ2-3; d_gene: TRBD2; v_gene: TRBV14; CDR3nt: TGTGCCAGCAGCCAAGCCCGACTAGCGGGAGCAGATACGCAGTATTTT; CDR3aa: CASSQARLAGADTQYF
abundance: few; j_gene: TRBJ2-3; d_gene: TRBD2; v_gene: TRBV19; CDR3nt: TGTGCCAGTAGTGAAGGGACTAGAGATACGCAGTATTTT; CDR3aa: CASSEGTRDTQYF
abundance: few; j_gene: TRBJ2-7; d_gene: -; v_gene: TRBV5-1; CDR3nt: TGCGCCAGCAGGATACGGGGGCTGGGGGAGCAGTACTTC; CDR3aa: CASRIRGLGEQYF
abundance: medium-sized; j_gene: TRBJ2-1; d_gene: TRBD2; v_gene: TRBV12-3/TRBV12-4; CDR3nt: TGTGCCAGCATCACTAGCGGGAGGGCCAATAATGAGCAGTTCTTC; CDR3aa: CASITSGRANNEQFF
abundance: -; j_gene: TRBJ1-2; d_gene: -; v_gene: TRBV18; CDR3nt: TGTGCCAGCTCGCCGGGGGATCTTGCTAACTATGGCTACACCTTC; CDR3aa: CASSPGDLANYGYTF
abundance: -; j_gene: TRBJ1-2; d_gene: -; v_gene: TRBV18; CDR3nt: TGTGCCAGCTCGCCCCTCGGAGGTGGCTACACCTTC; CDR3aa: CASSPLGGGYTF
abundance: -; j_gene: TRBJ2-7; d_gene: TRBD2; v_gene: TRBV6-1; CDR3nt: TGTGCCAGCAGTGAAGTGGTAGCGGGGGGCGACGAGCAGTACTTC; CDR3aa: CASSEVVAGGDEQYF
abundance: -; j_gene: TRBJ2-7; d_gene: -; v_gene: TRBV7-6; CDR3nt: TGTGCCAGCAGCTTCATGGGCTCCTACGAGCAGTACTTC; CDR3aa: CASSFMGSYEQYF
abundance: few; j_gene: TRBJ2-2; d_gene: -; v_gene: TRBV6-2/TRBV6-3; CDR3nt: TGTGCCAGCAGTTACGCCAGGAACACCGGGGAGCTGTTTTTT; CDR3aa: CASSYARNTGELFF
abundance: -; j_gene: TRBJ2-1; d_gene: TRBD1; v_gene: TRBV6-1; CDR3nt: TGTGCCAGCAGGTGGGACAGCCTAGAAAACAATGAGCAGTTCTTC; CDR3aa: CASRWDSLENNEQFF
abundance: -; j_gene: TRBJ2-2; d_gene: -; v_gene: TRBV6-1; CDR3nt: TGTGCCAGCAACAGGGCCACCGGGGAGCTGTTTTTT; CDR3aa: CASNRATGELFF
abundance: -; j_gene: TRBJ2-3; d_gene: TRBD2; v_gene: TRBV24-1; CDR3nt: TGTGCCACCAGTGATTCTAGCGGGAGGGCCGGTCCAGATACGCAGTATTTT; CDR3aa: CATSDSSGRAGPDTQYF
abundance: -; j_gene: TRBJ1-6; d_gene: -; v_gene: TRBV30; CDR3nt: TGTGCCTGGAGCCTAGTGGGGGGACCTTATAATTCACCCCTCCACTTT; CDR3aa: CAWSLVGGPYNSPLHF
abundance: -; j_gene: TRBJ1-1; d_gene: TRBD1; v_gene: TRBV20-1; CDR3nt: TGCAGTGCCCTGACAGGGGGCGCAGGGACTGAAGCTTTCTTT; CDR3aa: CSALTGGAGTEAFF
abundance: -; j_gene: TRBJ2-7; d_gene: TRBD2; v_gene: TRBV28; CDR3nt: TGTGCCAGCAGGCCAACGGGAGCGGGGGCTTGGGAGCAGTACTTC; CDR3aa: CASRPTGAGAWEQYF
abundance: medium-sized; j_gene: TRBJ1-5; d_gene: -; v_gene: TRBV10-3; CDR3nt: TGTGCCATCAGTGACGCCGCAGCAGGCAATCAGCCCCAGCATTTT; CDR3aa: CAISDAAAGNQPQHF
abundance: few; j_gene: TRBJ2-3; d_gene: TRBD2; v_gene: TRBV25-1; CDR3nt: TGTGCCAGCATGGTAGCGGGAGGGGGCACAGATACGCAGTATTTT; CDR3aa: CASMVAGGGTDTQYF
abundance: -; j_gene: TRBJ1-2; d_gene: -; v_gene: TRBV28; CDR3nt: TGTGCCAGCAGTTTCGGCGGCCCTAAGAGCTACACCTTC; CDR3aa: CASSFGGPKSYTF
abundance: -; j_gene: TRBJ1-6; d_gene: TRBD1; v_gene: TRBV28; CDR3nt: TGTGCCAGCAGTTTAACAGGGGGCAGCTCACCCCTCCACTTT; CDR3aa: CASSLTGGSSPLHF
abundance: -; j_gene: TRBJ2-1; d_gene: -; v_gene: TRBV10-3; CDR3nt: TGTGCCATCAGTACTACCGGCGACATCTCCTACAATGAGCAGTTCTTC; CDR3aa: CAISTTGDISYNEQFF
abundance: few; j_gene: TRBJ2-1; d_gene: -; v_gene: TRBV19; CDR3nt: TGTGCCAGTATGGAGGCTAGCTCCTACAATGAGCAGTTCTTC; CDR3aa: CASMEASSYNEQFF
abundance: -; j_gene: TRBJ2-7; d_gene: TRBD1; v_gene: TRBV7-2; CDR3nt: TGTGCCAGCAGCTTGGGACAGGCCAACTACGAGCAGTACTTC; CDR3aa: CASSLGQANYEQYF
abundance: few; j_gene: TRBJ2-5; d_gene: -; v_gene: TRBV27; CDR3nt: TGTGCCAGCAGTTTATCGGGGTTTGGGGAGACCCAGTACTTC; CDR3aa: CASSLSGFGETQYF
abundance: -; j_gene: TRBJ2-7; d_gene: TRBD1; v_gene: TRBV20-1; CDR3nt: TGCAGTGTTCCTCCGTTTCGGACAGGGGGCTACGAGCAGTACTTC; CDR3aa: CSVPPFRTGGYEQYF
abundance: -; j_gene: TRBJ1-2; d_gene: -; v_gene: TRBV4-1; CDR3nt: TGCGCCAGCAGCCACCGGACAGCCAACTATGGCTACACCTTC; CDR3aa: CASSHRTANYGYTF
abundance: many; j_gene: TRBJ2-5; d_gene: TRBD1; v_gene: TRBV15; CDR3nt: TGTGCCACCAGCGGCTGGGACAGGGACGGTTCAGAGACCCAGTACTTC; CDR3aa: CATSGWDRDGSETQYF
abundance: many; j_gene: TRBJ2-3; d_gene: TRBD2; v_gene: TRBV5-6; CDR3nt: TGTGCCAGCAGTCGACTAGCGGGAGGGCCTGTAGATACGCAGTATTTT; CDR3aa: CASSRLAGGPVDTQYF
abundance: few; j_gene: TRBJ1-6; d_gene: -; v_gene: TRBV28; CDR3nt: TGTGCCAGCAGTATCACCGGGTACTATAATTCACCCCTCCACTTT; CDR3aa: CASSITGYYNSPLHF
abundance: few; j_gene: TRBJ2-2; d_gene: -; v_gene: TRBV12-3/TRBV12-4; CDR3nt: TGTGCCAGCAGTTTTCCAGCGGACACCGGGGAGCTGTTTTTT; CDR3aa: CASSFPADTGELFF
abundance: -; j_gene: TRBJ2-6; d_gene: -; v_gene: TRBV19; CDR3nt: TGTGCCAGTAGTGTCTCGGAGGGCTCTGGGGCCAACGTCCTGACTTTC; CDR3aa: CASSVSEGSGANVLTF
abundance: -; j_gene: TRBJ2-7; d_gene: -; v_gene: TRBV5-8; CDR3nt: TGTGCCAGCAGCTTGGTCGGACTATCCGGATACTACGAGCAGTACTTC; CDR3aa: CASSLVGLSGYYEQYF
abundance: -; j_gene: TRBJ1-2; d_gene: TRBD1; v_gene: TRBV28; CDR3nt: TGTGCCAGCACCCCGCCGGGACAGGGGTCAGGCTACACCTTC; CDR3aa: CASTPPGQGSGYTF
abundance: -; j_gene: TRBJ2-2; d_gene: -; v_gene: TRBV5-1; CDR3nt: TGCGCCAGCAGCGCCGGACTAGGGGGGACCGGGGAGCTGTTTTTT; CDR3aa: CASSAGLGGTGELFF